This TCR beta chain was recorded in a study of cytomegalovirus exposure and HLA in healthy donors. Study as a whole: Inside one of the first data releases sat some 93 million unique TCRs taken from HLA-typed donors. Overall study results and limits: Excluded: some indistinguishable V segments such as TRBV6-2 and TRBV6-3. Several of the most significant clusters appeared, in a later analysis, to be linked to common viral pathogens.

Amplification used 60 Vbeta primers and 13 Jbeta primers. Assay: immunoSEQ multiplex PCR; the TCRdb copy retains only in-frame clones and omits some. The profile shows some 190,000 clones, more than 75% of them singletons. In germline, CDR1 is MDHEN, CDR2 SYDVKM. This CDR3 contains 15 residues. V was pared by 6 bases and J by 5 bases, with 11 bases of the junction left unmatched. A word on this clone: Its specificity is unknown.

Sequencing was performed on PBMCs. J is TRBJ2-7 and V is TRBV28, with 9 bases fitting TRBD1. The TCR sequence derives from a woman in her 30s in good health and CMV-seropositive. CDR3 sequence: CASSLAGTGPHEQYF. DNA for the CDR3: TGTGCCAGCAGCTTGGCCGGGACAGGGCCCCACGAGCAGTACTTC.